The source of this T cell receptor (beta chain) is a study of control samples from healthy donors and cancer patients. V was trimmed by 2 bases and J by 3 bases, leaving 8 bases between them. Per the germline V gene, CDR1 is GTSNPN and CDR2 is SVGIG (reference sequence). The CDR3 length is 13 residues. Sequenced by immunoSEQ multiplex PCR; TCRdb stores in-frame clones only, minus some. Among roughly 41,000 clones, approximately 94% were seen once, and the ten largest hold more than 20%. This clonotype originated in a man in his 60s in good health. This chain links TRBV30 with TRBJ1-3; D unclear. Sequencing was done on a sample of blood. CDR3: CAWSIARGNTIYF. The CDR3 DNA follows: TGTGCCTGGAGTATCGCTCGTGGAAACACCATATATTTT.